These 2 T cell receptor beta chains originate from one sample sequenced in a study of shared clonotypes between healthy human individuals. Sequencing used immunoSEQ multiplex PCR; TCRdb keeps in-frame clones, though not all of them. The data show about 470,000 clones, with around 79% seen just once and roughly 13% held by the top ten. Specimen: PBMCs. These receptors were collected from a middle-aged woman in good health. Some clones in this sample may be carry-over from other donors' samples.

V and J are TRBV7-8 and TRBJ2-5, with D hard to call. Germline loops: CDR1 SGHVS, CDR2 FQNEAQ. This CDR3 is 12 amino acids long. Trimming took off 1 base at V and 5 bases at J, with 5 bases between the two ends. The CDR3 region has the DNA TGTGCCAGCAGCTTAGGCTGGGAGACCCAGTACTTC. The encoded protein is CASSLGWETQYF.

The chain uses TRBV28 and TRBJ2-3, with TRBD2 matching 10 bases. The CDR3 runs to 14 residues. Trimming removed 5 bases from V and 1 base from J; junction bases left unmatched: 0. CDR1 MDHEN and CDR2 SYDVKM come from the germline V gene. CDR3 in amino acids: CASSGTSGTDTQYF. The CDR3 DNA reads TGTGCCAGCAGTGGGACTAGCGGCACAGATACGCAGTATTTT.